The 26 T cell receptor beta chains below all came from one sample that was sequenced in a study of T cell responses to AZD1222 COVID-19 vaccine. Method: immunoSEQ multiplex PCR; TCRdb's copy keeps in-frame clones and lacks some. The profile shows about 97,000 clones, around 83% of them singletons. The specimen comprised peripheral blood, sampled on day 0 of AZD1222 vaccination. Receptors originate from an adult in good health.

CDR3 bases: TGTGCTAGTGGACTGTCCCACGAGGGGGGCTACACCTTC. Residues: CASGLSHEGGYTF. V usage is TRBV12-5 and J usage is TRBJ1-2, with a tentative D call TRBD1 (5 bases). This CDR3 contains 13 residues. In germline, CDR1 is LGHNT, CDR2 FRNRAP. Trimming took 6 bases from V and 8 from J, leaving 16 bases between them.

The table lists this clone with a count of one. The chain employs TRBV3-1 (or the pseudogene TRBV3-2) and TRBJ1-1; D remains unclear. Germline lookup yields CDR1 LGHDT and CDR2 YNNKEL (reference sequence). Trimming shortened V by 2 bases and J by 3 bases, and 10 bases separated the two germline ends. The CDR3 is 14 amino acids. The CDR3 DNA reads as TGTGCCAGCAGCCAAAAAGGGTTGTACACTGAAGCTTTCTTT. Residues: CASSQKGLYTEAFF.

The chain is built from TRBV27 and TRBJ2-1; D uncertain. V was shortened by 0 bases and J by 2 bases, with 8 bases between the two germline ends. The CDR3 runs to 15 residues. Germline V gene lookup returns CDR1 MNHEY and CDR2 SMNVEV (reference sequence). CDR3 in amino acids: CASSLSRPPYNEQFF. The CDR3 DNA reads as TGTGCCAGCAGTTTATCACGGCCACCCTACAATGAGCAGTTCTTC.

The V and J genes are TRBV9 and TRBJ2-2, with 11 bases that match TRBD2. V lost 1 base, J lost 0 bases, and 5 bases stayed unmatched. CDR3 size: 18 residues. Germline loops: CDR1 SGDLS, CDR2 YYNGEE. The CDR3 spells CASSVYSGGAANTGELFF. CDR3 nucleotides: TGTGCCAGCAGCGTATATAGCGGGGGGGCAGCGAACACCGGGGAGCTGTTTTTT. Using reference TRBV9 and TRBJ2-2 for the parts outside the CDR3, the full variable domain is DSGVTQTPKHLITATGQRVTLRCSPRSGDLSVYWYQQSLDQGLQFLIQYYNGEERAKGNILERFSAQQFPDLHSELNLSSLELGDSALYFCASSVYSGGAANTGELFFGEGSRLTVL.

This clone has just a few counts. The CDR3: CASSRGTHGVGEQYF. CDR3 sequence (DNA): TGTGCCAGCAGTCGTGGGACCCACGGGGTCGGCGAGCAGTACTTC. The chain is built from TRBV27 and TRBJ2-7; D is tentatively TRBD1 or TRBD2 (5 bases each). CDR1 is MNHEY and CDR2 is SMNVEV in the germline V gene (reference sequence). Trimming stripped 5 bases from V and 6 bases from J, with 20 bases between. The CDR3 contains 15 residues.

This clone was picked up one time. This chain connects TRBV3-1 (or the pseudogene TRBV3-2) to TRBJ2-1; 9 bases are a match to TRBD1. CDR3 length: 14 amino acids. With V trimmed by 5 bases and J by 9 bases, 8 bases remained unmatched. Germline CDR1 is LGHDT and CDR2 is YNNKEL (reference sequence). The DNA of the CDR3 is TGTGCCAGCAGCTCCCGACAGGGGGGTAGTGAGCAGTTCTTC. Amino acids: CASSSRQGGSEQFF.

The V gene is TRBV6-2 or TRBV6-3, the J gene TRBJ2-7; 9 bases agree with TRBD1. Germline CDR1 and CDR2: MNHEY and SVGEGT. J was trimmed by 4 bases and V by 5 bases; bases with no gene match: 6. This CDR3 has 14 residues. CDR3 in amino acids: CASSSGDRVYEQYF. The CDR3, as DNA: TGTGCCAGCAGTAGCGGGGACAGGGTGTACGAGCAGTACTTC.

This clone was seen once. The CDR3 loop is CASSLGTGQGNNEQFF. CDR3 bases: TGTGCCAGCAGCTTAGGAACCGGACAGGGGAACAATGAGCAGTTCTTC. The rearrangement uses TRBV7-2 and TRBJ2-1, with 9 nucleotides matching TRBD1. Losses at the gene ends were 1 base for V and 5 bases for J; bases not matched to a gene: 6. Germline V gene sequence: CDR1 SGHTA, CDR2 FQGNSA. The CDR3 spans 16 residues. The variable domain in full, with the rest retrieved from reference TRBV7-2 and TRBJ2-1, is GAGVSQSPSNKVTEKGKDVELRCDPISGHTALYWYRQSLGQGLEFLIYFQGNSAPDKSGLPSDRFSAERTGGSVSTLTIQRTQQEDSAVYLCASSLGTGQGNNEQFFGPGTRLTVL.

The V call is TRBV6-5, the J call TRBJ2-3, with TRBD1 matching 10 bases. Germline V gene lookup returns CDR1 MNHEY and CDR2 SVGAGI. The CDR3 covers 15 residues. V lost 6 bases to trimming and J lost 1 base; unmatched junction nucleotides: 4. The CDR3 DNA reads TGTGCCAGCAGACCCGGGACAGGGGGCACAGATACGCAGTATTTT. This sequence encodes CASRPGTGGTDTQYF.

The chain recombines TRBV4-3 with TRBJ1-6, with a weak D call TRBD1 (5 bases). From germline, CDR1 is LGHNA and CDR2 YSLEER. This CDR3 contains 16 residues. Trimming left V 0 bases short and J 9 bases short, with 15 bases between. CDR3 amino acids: CASSQDKGRFISPLHF. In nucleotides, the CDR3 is TGCGCCAGCAGCCAAGATAAGGGACGGTTTATTTCACCCCTCCACTTT.

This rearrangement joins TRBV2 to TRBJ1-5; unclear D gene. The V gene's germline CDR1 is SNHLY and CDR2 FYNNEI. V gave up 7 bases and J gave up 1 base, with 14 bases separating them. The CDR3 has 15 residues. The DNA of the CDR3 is TGTGCCAGCACTCCGGGGTCCGGGAGCAATCAGCCCCAGCATTTT. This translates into CASTPGSGSNQPQHF.

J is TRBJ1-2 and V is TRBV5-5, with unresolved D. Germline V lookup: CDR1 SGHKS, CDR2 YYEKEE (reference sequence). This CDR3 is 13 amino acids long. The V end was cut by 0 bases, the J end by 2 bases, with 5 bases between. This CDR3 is CASSLAANYGYTF. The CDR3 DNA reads TGTGCCAGCAGCTTGGCAGCCAACTATGGCTACACCTTC.

CDR3 amino acids: CASSAGTGYYTF. The CDR3 DNA reads as TGTGCCAGCAGTGCCGGGACAGGGTATTACACCTTC. The chain is built from TRBV25-1 and TRBJ1-2; 9 nucleotides agree with TRBD1. The V gene end was trimmed by 4 bases and the J gene end by 11 bases; junction bases not matched to a gene: 5. Germline CDR1 MGHDK, CDR2 SYGVNS. CDR3 length: 12 amino acids.

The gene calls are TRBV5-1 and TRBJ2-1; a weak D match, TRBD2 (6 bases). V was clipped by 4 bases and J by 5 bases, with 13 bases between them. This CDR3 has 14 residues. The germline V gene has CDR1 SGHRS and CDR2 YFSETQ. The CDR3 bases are TGCGCCAGCAGCCTGCGGGGACCCAACAATGAGCAGTTCTTC. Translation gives CASSLRGPNNEQFF. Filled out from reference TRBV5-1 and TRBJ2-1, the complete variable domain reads KAGVTQTPRYLIKTRGQQVTLSCSPISGHRSVSWYQQTPGQGLQFLFEYFSETQRNKGNFPGRFSGRQFSNSRSEMNVSTLELGDSALYLCASSLRGPNNEQFFGPGTRLTVL.

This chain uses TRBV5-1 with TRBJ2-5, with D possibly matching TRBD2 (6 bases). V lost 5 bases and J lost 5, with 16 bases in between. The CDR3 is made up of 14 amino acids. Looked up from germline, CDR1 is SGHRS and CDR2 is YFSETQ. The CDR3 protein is CASREGGLKETQYF. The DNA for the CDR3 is TGCGCCAGCAGAGAAGGAGGGTTGAAGGAGACCCAGTACTTC. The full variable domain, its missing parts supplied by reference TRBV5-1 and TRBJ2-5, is KAGVTQTPRYLIKTRGQQVTLSCSPISGHRSVSWYQQTPGQGLQFLFEYFSETQRNKGNFPGRFSGRQFSNSRSEMNVSTLELGDSALYLCASREGGLKETQYFGPGTRLLVL.

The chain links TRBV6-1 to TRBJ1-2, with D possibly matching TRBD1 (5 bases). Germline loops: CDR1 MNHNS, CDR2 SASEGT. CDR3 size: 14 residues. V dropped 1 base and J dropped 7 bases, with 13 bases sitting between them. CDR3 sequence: CASSEDPRGRGYTF. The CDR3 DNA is TGTGCCAGCAGTGAAGATCCAAGGGGCCGTGGCTACACCTTC.

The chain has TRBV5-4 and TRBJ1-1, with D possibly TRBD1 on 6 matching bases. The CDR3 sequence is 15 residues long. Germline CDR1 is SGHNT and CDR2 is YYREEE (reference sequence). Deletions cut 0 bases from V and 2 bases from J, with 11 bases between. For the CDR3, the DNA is TGTGCCAGCAGCTTGGGTAGGGGGACTAACACTGAAGCTTTCTTT. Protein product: CASSLGRGTNTEAFF.

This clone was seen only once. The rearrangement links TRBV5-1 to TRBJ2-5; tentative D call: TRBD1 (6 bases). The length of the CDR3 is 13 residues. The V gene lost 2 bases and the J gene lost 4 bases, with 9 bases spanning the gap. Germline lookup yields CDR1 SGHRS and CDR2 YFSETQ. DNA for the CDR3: TGCGCCAGCAGCTTTTTGGGGGCAGAGACCCAGTACTTC. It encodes CASSFLGAETQYF.

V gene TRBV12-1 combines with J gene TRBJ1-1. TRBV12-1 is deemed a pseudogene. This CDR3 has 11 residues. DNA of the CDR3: TGTGCCAGCAGCCAGGGACTTGAAGCTTTCTTT. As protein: CASSQGLEAFF.

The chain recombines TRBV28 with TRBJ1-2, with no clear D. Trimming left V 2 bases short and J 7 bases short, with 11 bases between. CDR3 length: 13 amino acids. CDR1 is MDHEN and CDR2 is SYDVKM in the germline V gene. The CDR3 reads CASSLLVVGGYTF. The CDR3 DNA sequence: TGTGCCAGCAGTTTACTGGTGGTCGGTGGCTACACCTTC.

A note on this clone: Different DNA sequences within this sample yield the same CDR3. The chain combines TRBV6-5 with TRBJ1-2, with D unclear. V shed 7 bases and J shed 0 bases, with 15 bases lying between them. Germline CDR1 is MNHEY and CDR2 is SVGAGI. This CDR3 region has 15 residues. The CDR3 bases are TGTGCCAGCACCCCGGAGGCAGGACCTAACTATGGCTACACCTTC. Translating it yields CASTPEAGPNYGYTF.

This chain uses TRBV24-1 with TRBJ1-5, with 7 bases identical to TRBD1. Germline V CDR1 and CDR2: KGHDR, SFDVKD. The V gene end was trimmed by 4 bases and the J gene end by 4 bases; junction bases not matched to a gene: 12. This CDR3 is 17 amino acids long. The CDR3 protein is CATSESDRAWSNQPQHF. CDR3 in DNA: TGTGCCACCAGTGAATCCGACAGGGCTTGGAGTAATCAGCCCCAGCATTTT.

The CDR3 is CASQRTVNTEAFF. CDR3 coding DNA: TGTGCCAGCCAGAGGACGGTGAACACTGAAGCTTTCTTT. The rearrangement joins TRBV19 to TRBJ1-1, with D unclear. Trimming shortened V by 9 bases and J by 0 bases, and 11 bases separated the two germline ends. This CDR3 is built from 13 residues. Germline CDR1 is LNHDA and CDR2 is SQIVND (reference sequence).

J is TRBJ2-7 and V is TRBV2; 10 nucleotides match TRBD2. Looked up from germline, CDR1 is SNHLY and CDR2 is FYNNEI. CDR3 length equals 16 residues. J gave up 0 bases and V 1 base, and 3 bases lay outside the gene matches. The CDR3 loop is CASSEEASGSSYEQYF. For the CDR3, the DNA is TGTGCCAGCAGTGAAGAGGCTAGCGGGAGCTCCTACGAGCAGTACTTC.

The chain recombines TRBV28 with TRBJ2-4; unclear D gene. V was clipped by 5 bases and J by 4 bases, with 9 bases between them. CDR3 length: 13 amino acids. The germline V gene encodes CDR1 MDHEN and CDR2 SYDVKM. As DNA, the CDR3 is TGTGCCAGCAGTCCCCCTTCAAAAAACATTCAGTACTTC. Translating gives CASSPPSKNIQYF.

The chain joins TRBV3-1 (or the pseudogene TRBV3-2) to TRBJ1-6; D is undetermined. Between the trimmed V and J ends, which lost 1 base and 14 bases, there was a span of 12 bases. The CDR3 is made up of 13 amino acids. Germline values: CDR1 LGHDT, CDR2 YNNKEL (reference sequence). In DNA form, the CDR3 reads TGTGCCAGCAGCCAAGCCCTTTCTCGGACCCTCCACTTT. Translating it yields CASSQALSRTLHF.